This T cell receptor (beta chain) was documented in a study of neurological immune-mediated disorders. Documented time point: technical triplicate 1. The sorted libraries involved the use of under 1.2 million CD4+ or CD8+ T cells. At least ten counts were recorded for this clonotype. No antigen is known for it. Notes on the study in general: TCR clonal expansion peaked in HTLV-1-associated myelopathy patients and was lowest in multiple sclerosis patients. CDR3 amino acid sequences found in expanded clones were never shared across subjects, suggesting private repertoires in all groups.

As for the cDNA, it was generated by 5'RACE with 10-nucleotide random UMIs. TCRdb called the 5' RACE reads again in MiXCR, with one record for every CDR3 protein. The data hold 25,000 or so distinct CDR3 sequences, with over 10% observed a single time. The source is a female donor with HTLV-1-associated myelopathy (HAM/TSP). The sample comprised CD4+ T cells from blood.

CDR3 bases: TGTGCCAGCAGCCCAGAGATGGCTGGAAACACCATATATTTT. Its protein is CASSPEMAGNTIYF. V usage is TRBV11-2 and J usage is TRBJ1-3; D unresolved. The CDR3 contains 14 residues. CDR1 and CDR2 (germline): SGHAT, FQNNGV. Trimming cost V 5 bases and J 2 bases, with 10 bases left between them.